These 18 T cell receptor beta chains were sequenced from one sample in a study of blood T cell repertoires in COVID-19. Generated by immunoSEQ multiplex PCR, the TCRdb table keeps only in-frame clones and is missing some. The sample carries roughly 190,000 clones, more than 85% recorded once. The sequenced sample consisted of peripheral blood. The source of these receptors is a man aged 30-40 years with acute or convalescent COVID-19.

The genes are TRBV27 and TRBJ2-2; 9 bases align to TRBD2. After removal of 10 bases from V and 7 bases from J, the junction contained 16 bases not matched to a gene. There are 16 residues in the CDR3. CDR1 and CDR2 (germline): MNHEY, SMNVEV (reference sequence). CDR3 sequence: CATLQTGTSWGGELFF. The DNA for the CDR3 is TGTGCCACATTACAAACCGGGACTAGCTGGGGCGGGGAGCTGTTTTTT.

The J gene is TRBJ1-3, the V gene TRBV28; 7 nucleotides match TRBD1. The V gene end was trimmed by 4 bases and the J gene end by 0 bases; junction bases not matched to a gene: 9. The CDR3 is 17 amino acids. CDR1 MDHEN and CDR2 SYDVKM come from the germline V gene. The CDR3 DNA follows: TGTGCCAGCAGTTCCGCGACAGGGTCCTTCTCTGGAAACACCATATATTTT. It translates to CASSSATGSFSGNTIYF. The complete variable domain, with remaining parts taken from reference TRBV28 and TRBJ1-3, reads DVKVTQSSRYLVKRTGEKVFLECVQDMDHENMFWYRQDPGLGLRLIYFSYDVKMKEKGDIPEGYSVSREKKERFSLILESASTNQTSMYLCASSSATGSFSGNTIYFGEGSWLTVV.

V and J are TRBV19 and TRBJ1-3; D not certain. V was shortened by 3 bases and J by 0 bases, with 9 bases between the two germline ends. CDR1 LNHDA and CDR2 SQIVND come from the germline V gene (reference sequence). The length of the CDR3 is 15 residues. The CDR3 nucleotides are TGTGCCAGTAGTATTTCGCGGAGCTCTGGAAACACCATATATTTT. This translates into CASSISRSSGNTIYF.

The sample holds one count of this clone. The chain uses TRBV25-1 and TRBJ1-6; D is possibly TRBD1 (6 bases). Germline assignment: CDR1 MGHDK and CDR2 SYGVNS. The length of the CDR3 is 16 residues. Between the trimmed V and J ends, which lost 7 bases and 0 bases, there was a span of 13 bases. The chain's CDR3 is CASIMTGSSYNSPLHF. The CDR3 coding sequence is TGTGCCAGCATTATGACAGGAAGCTCCTATAATTCACCCCTCCACTTT. Based on the CDR3 plus reference TRBV25-1 and TRBJ1-6, the full variable domain is EADIYQTPRYLVIGTGKKITLECSQTMGHDKMYWYQQDPGMELHLIHYSYGVNSTEKGDLSSESTVSRIRTEHFPLTLESARPSHTSQYLCASIMTGSSYNSPLHFGNGTRLTVT.

This sequence joins TRBV5-5 and TRBJ1-5; D gene unclear. V shed 4 bases and J shed 2 bases, with 13 bases lying between them. This CDR3 is 15 amino acids long. Germline CDR1 is SGHKS and CDR2 is YYEKEE (reference sequence). In nucleotides, the CDR3 is TGTGCCAGCAGCCGCGACTGTCCCGGCAATCAGCCCCAGCATTTT. The encoded protein is CASSRDCPGNQPQHF.

V usage is TRBV12-5 and J usage is TRBJ1-2; D uncertain. Trimming removed 3 bases from V and 4 bases from J, with 3 bases in between. Germline CDR1 and CDR2: LGHNT and FRNRAP. The CDR3 is made up of 11 amino acids. CDR3 loop: CASGLLYGYTF. CDR3 bases: TGTGCTAGTGGTTTACTCTATGGCTACACCTTC.

The chain combines TRBV5-1 with TRBJ2-5; 8 bases are a match to TRBD1. Germline CDR1 and CDR2: SGHRS and YFSETQ. The CDR3 is 13 residues long. V was clipped by 6 bases and J by 4 bases; unmatched bases: 5. The CDR3 region has the DNA TGCGCCAGCACCCAGGGGGCAGGAGAGACCCAGTACTTC. This translates into CASTQGAGETQYF.

The chain carries TRBV15 and TRBJ1-6; 7 bases line up with TRBD1. V shed 4 bases, J shed 6 bases, and the junction held 6 bases outside the gene matches. Germline assignment: CDR1 LNHNV and CDR2 YYDKDF (reference sequence). The CDR3 runs 15 residues. The CDR3 is CATSTSDRINSPLHF. As DNA, the CDR3 is TGTGCCACCAGCACATCGGACAGGATTAATTCACCCCTCCACTTT.

This clone was recorded a few times. The rearrangement links TRBV28 to TRBJ1-2; TRBD1 is a possible D gene (6 bases). The CDR3 is 17 residues long. V lost 6 bases to trimming and J lost 0 bases, with 20 bases between them. In germline, CDR1 is MDHEN, CDR2 SYDVKM. The chain's CDR3 is CASSLQGRGTANYGYTF. In DNA, the CDR3 is TGTGCCAGCAGCTTGCAGGGGAGGGGTACCGCTAACTATGGCTACACCTTC.

The chain is built from TRBV11-2 and TRBJ1-1; maybe TRBD1 (5 bases). The CDR3 spans 13 residues. The V gene lost 6 bases and the J gene lost 1 base, with 9 bases spanning the gap. The germline V gene encodes CDR1 SGHAT and CDR2 FQNNGV. In nucleotides, the CDR3 is TGTGCCAGCAGTCCCAGGGAGAACACTGAAGCTTTCTTT. As protein: CASSPRENTEAFF.

The rearrangement joins TRBV2 to TRBJ1-4, with TRBD1 matching over 7 bases. Germline assignment: CDR1 SNHLY and CDR2 FYNNEI. This CDR3 is 14 amino acids long. V lost 5 bases, J lost 5 bases, and 5 bases stayed unmatched. The CDR3: CASSFSGGNEKLFF. The CDR3 bases are TGTGCCAGCAGTTTCTCAGGGGGAAATGAAAAACTGTTTTTT.

The CDR3, as DNA: TGTGCCTGGAGCCCCCGACGGGAGGTAATGAACACTGAAGCTTTCTTT. Translating gives CAWSPRREVMNTEAFF. V gene TRBV30 combines with J gene TRBJ1-1; unclear D gene. Trimming removed 3 bases at V and 0 bases at J, with 17 bases between. Germline loops: CDR1 GTSNPN, CDR2 SVGIG (reference sequence). The CDR3 is made up of 16 amino acids.

The CDR3 DNA reads TGTGCCAGCAGCTTTGACTCAGGGAGGAGAGCCTATAATTCACCCCTCCACTTT. Translated: CASSFDSGRRAYNSPLHF. The genes are TRBV5-6 and TRBJ1-6; D possibly corresponds to TRBD1 (5 bases). CDR3 length: 18 amino acids. CDR1 and CDR2 from the germline V gene are SGHDT and YYEEEE. V lost 2 bases, J lost 2 bases, and 17 bases lay in between.

This clone appeared a few times. One end of the junction varies from germline; a read error may be responsible. The chain uses TRBV2 and TRBJ2-2; D perhaps matches TRBD2 (5 bases). The V gene's germline CDR1 is SNHLY and CDR2 FYNNEI. The CDR3 has 11 residues. CDR3 in DNA: TGTGCCAGCAGTGAATGGGTAGGACTCGTATTT. Its translation: CASSEWVGLVF.

This chain connects TRBV5-6 to TRBJ1-3; possibly TRBD1 for D (5 bases). Germline CDR1 and CDR2: SGHDT and YYEEEE. CDR3 length equals 18 residues. The ends were cut back, 2 bases at V and 2 bases at J, with 20 bases in the middle. The DNA of the CDR3 is TGTGCCAGCAGCTTAGGCGCGGGGGGATTCACGACTGGAAACACCATATATTTT. Amino acid sequence: CASSLGAGGFTTGNTIYF. Drawing the rest from reference TRBV5-6 and TRBJ1-3, the complete variable domain is DAGVTQSPTHLIKTRGQQVTLRCSPKSGHDTVSWYQQALGQGPQFIFQYYEEEERQRGNFPDRFSGHQFPNYSSELNVNALLLGDSALYLCASSLGAGGFTTGNTIYFGEGSWLTVV.

The chain has TRBV5-1 and TRBJ2-7; D is unclear. This CDR3 spans 13 amino acids. With 4 bases removed from V and 4 bases from J, the gap between germline ends came to 12 bases. CDR1 is SGHRS and CDR2 is YFSETQ in the germline V gene. In nucleotides, the CDR3 is TGCGCCAGCAGCCCGGAGAACTTATACGAGCAGTACTTC. It encodes CASSPENLYEQYF.

This chain uses TRBV28 with TRBJ2-7; D uncertain. CDR1 and CDR2 (germline): MDHEN, SYDVKM. V shed 6 bases and J shed 6 bases, with 12 bases lying between them. CDR3 length: 12 residues. This chain's CDR3 is CASSPQYREQYF. CDR3 DNA: TGTGCCAGCAGCCCACAATACCGCGAGCAGTACTTC.

This sequence joins TRBV18 and TRBJ1-5; no clear D. Germline V CDR1 and CDR2: KGHSH, LQKENI. The CDR3 is 15 residues long. V was trimmed by 2 bases and J by 5 bases, leaving 13 bases between them. This chain's CDR3 is CASSPGEVRDQPQHF. CDR3 bases: TGTGCCAGCTCACCAGGGGAGGTCCGAGATCAGCCCCAGCATTTT.